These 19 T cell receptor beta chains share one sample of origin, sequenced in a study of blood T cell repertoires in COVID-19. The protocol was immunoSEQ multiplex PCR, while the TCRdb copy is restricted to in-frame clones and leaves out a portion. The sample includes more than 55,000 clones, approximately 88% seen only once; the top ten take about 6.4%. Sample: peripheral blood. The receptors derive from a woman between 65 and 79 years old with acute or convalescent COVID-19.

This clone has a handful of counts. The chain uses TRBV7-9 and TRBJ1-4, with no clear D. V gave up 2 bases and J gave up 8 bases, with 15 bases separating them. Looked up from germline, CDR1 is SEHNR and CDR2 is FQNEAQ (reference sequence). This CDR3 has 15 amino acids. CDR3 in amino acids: CASSLSRAGGEKLFF. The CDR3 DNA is TGTGCCAGCAGCTTAAGTCGGGCAGGAGGCGAAAAACTGTTTTTT.

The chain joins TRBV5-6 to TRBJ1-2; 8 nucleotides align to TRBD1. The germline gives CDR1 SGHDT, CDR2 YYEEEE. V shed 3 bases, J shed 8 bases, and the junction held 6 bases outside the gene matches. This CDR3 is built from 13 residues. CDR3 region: CASSWTGFGGYTF. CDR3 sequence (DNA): TGTGCCAGCAGCTGGACAGGGTTCGGCGGCTACACCTTC.

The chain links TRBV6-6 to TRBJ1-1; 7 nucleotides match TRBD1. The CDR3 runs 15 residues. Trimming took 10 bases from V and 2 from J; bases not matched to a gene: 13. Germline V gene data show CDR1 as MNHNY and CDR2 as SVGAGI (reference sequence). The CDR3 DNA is TGTGCCACCCTTCGAGGAGGGGGCTATAACACTGAAGCTTTCTTT. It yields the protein CATLRGGGYNTEAFF.

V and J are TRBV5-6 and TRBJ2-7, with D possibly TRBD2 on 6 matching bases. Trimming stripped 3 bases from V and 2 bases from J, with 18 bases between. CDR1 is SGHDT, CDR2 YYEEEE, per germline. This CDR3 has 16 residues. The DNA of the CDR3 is TGTGCCAGCAGCTCTCCGGAGGGGCGTGGGACCTACGAGCAGTACTTC. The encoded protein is CASSSPEGRGTYEQYF.

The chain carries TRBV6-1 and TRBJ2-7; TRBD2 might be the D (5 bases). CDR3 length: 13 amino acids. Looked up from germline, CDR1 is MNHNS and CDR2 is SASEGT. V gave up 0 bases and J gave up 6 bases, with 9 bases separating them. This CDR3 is CASSEAGRIEQYF. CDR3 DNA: TGTGCCAGCAGTGAAGCTGGGAGAATCGAGCAGTACTTC.

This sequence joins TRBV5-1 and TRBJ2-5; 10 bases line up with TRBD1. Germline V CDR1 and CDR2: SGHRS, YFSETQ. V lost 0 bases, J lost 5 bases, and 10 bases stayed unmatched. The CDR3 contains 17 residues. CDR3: CASSLGQGANAAETQYF. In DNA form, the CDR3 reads TGCGCCAGCAGCTTGGGACAGGGGGCGAATGCGGCGGAGACCCAGTACTTC.

The CDR3 bases are TGCAGCGCTCTGGGGACAGGGCGAAGCTACACCTTC. It yields the protein CSALGTGRSYTF. The V call is TRBV29-1, the J call TRBJ1-2, with 9 bases lining up with TRBD1. Germline V gives CDR1 SQVTM, CDR2 ANQGSEA. V trimming: 7 bases; J trimming: 9 bases; junction bases outside the gene matches: 9. This CDR3 comprises 12 residues.

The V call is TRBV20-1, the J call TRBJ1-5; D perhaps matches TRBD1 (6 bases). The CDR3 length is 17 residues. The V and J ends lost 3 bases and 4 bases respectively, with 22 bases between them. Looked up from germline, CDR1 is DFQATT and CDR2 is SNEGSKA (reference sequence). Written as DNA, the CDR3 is TGCAGTGCTAGTGTTCCCTCAGGGGTTTGGGGAAATCAGCCCCAGCATTTT. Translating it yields CSASVPSGVWGNQPQHF.

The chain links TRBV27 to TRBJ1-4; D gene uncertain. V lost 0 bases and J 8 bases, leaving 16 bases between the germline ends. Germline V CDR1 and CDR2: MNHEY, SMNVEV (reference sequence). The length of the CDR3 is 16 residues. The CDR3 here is CASSLSVGGFGEKLFF. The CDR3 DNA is TGTGCCAGCAGTTTATCGGTTGGAGGGTTTGGGGAAAAACTGTTTTTT.

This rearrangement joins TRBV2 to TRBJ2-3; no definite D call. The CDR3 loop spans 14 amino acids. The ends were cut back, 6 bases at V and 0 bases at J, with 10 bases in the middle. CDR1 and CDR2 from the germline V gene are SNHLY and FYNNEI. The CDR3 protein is CASRSTLSTDTQYF. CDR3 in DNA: TGTGCCAGCAGATCGACACTGAGCACAGATACGCAGTATTTT. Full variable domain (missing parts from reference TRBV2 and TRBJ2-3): EPEVTQTPSHQVTQMGQEVILRCVPISNHLYFYWYRQILGQKVEFLVSFYNNEISEKSEIFDDQFSVERPDGSNFTLKIRSTKLEDSAMYFCASRSTLSTDTQYFGPGTRLTVL.

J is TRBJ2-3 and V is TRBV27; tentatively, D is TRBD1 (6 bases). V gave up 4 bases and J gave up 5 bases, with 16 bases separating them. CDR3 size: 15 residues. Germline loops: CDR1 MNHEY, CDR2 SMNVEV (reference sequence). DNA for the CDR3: TGTGCCAGCAGTTCAGGGGTCCTCCGGGGAGATACGCAGTATTTT. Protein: CASSSGVLRGDTQYF.

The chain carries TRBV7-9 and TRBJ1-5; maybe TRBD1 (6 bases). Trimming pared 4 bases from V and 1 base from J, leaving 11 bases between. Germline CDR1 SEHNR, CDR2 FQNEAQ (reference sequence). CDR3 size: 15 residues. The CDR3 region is CASSSRTASNQPQHF. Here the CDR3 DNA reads TGTGCCAGCAGCTCAAGGACAGCCAGCAATCAGCCCCAGCATTTT. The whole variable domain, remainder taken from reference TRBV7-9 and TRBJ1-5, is DTGVSQNPRHKITKRGQNVTFRCDPISEHNRLYWYRQTLGQGPEFLTYFQNEAQLEKSRLLSDRFSAERPKGSFSTLEIQRTEQGDSAMYLCASSSRTASNQPQHFGDGTRLSIL.

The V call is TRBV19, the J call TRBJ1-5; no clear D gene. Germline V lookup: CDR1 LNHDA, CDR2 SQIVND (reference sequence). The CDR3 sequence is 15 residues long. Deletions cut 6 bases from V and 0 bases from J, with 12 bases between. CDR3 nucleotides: TGTGCCAGTAGACACAACGCGGCTAGCAATCAGCCCCAGCATTTT. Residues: CASRHNAASNQPQHF.

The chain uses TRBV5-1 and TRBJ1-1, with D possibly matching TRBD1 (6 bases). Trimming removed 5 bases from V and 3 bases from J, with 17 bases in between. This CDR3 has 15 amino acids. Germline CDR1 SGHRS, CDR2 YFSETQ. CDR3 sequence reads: CASRRQGGEYTEAFF. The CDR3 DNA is TGCGCCAGCAGGAGACAAGGGGGAGAGTACACTGAAGCTTTCTTT.

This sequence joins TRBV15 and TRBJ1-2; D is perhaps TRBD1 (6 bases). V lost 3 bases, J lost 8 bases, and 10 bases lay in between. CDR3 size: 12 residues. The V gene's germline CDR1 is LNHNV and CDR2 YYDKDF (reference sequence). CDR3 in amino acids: CATSRPRGGYTF. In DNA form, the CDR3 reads TGTGCCACCAGCAGGCCCAGGGGCGGCTACACCTTC.

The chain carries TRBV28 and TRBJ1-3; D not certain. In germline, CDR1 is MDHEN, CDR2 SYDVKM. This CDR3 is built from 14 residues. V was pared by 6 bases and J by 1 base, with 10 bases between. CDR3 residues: CASSGSGSGNTIYF. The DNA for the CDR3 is TGTGCCAGCAGCGGCAGCGGGTCTGGAAACACCATATATTTT.

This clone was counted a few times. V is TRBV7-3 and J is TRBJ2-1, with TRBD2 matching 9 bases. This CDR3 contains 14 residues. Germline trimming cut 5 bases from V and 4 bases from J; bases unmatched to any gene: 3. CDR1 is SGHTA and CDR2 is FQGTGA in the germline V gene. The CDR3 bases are TGTGCCAGCAGCCTAGCGGGGACATACAATGAGCAGTTCTTC. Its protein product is CASSLAGTYNEQFF. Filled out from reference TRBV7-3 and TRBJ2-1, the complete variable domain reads GAGVSQTPSNKVTEKGKYVELRCDPISGHTALYWYRQSLGQGPEFLIYFQGTGAADDSGLPNDRFFAVRPEGSVSTLKIQRTERGDSAVYLCASSLAGTYNEQFFGPGTRLTVL.

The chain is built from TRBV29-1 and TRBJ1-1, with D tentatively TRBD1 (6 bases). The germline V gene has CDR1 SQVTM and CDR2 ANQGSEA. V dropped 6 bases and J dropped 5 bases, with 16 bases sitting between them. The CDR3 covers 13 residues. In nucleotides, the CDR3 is TGCAGCGTCCGGGACAACTCATGGACTGAAGCTTTCTTT. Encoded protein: CSVRDNSWTEAFF. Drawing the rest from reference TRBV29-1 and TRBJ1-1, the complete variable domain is SAVISQKPSRDICQRGTSLTIQCQVDSQVTMMFWYRQQPGQSLTLIATANQGSEATYESGFVIDKFPISRPNLTFSTLTVSNMSPEDSSIYLCSVRDNSWTEAFFGQGTRLTVV.

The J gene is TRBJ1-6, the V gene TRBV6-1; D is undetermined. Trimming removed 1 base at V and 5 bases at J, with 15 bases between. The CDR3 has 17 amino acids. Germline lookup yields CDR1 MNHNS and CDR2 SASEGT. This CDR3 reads CASSEGNIGRDNSPLHF. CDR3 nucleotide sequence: TGTGCCAGCAGTGAAGGTAACATCGGGCGGGATAATTCACCCCTCCACTTT.